This T cell receptor beta chain was obtained from a study of OX40 agonist ivuxolimab in advanced cancers. General notes on the study: Ivuxolimab was an agonistic, fully human IgG2 monoclonal antibody directed against OX40 (CD134), a costimulatory receptor. Intravenous ivuxolimab was administered to patients every 2 weeks at six dose levels: 0.01, 0.1, 0.3, 1.5, 3 and 10 mg/kg. Of the 50 or so patients in dose escalation, 19 had hepatocellular carcinoma, some 15 had melanoma, 9 had renal cell carcinoma and 9 had head and neck cancer. In the dose-escalation cohort, around four fifths of patients were male, and the mean age was about 55 years, with a range of 23 to 79. Patients were allowed to have had prior anti-PD-1, anti-PD-L1 or anti-CTLA-4 therapy, and around 40% of the dose-escalation patients had previously received checkpoint inhibitors. Three dose-escalation patients achieved partial responses, one with hepatocellular carcinoma and two with cutaneous melanoma. Peripheral TCRbeta sequencing aimed to test whether ivuxolimab altered TCR sequence diversity and caused clonal T-cell expansion. The paper reports the monotherapy dose-escalation portion (N of about 50 patients) of the phase I ivuxolimab trial.

Taken from the germline V gene, the CDR1 and CDR2 loops are MNHNS and SASEGT. V loses 4 bases, J loses 7 bases, and the germline ends lie 19 bases apart. Its CDR3 holds 16 amino acids, cysteine through phenylalanine. The DNA shown is the 48-base CDR3, in frame from base 1. On the study overall, not on this receptor specifically: Clonal expansion of both CD4+ and CD8+ blood T cells was observed from baseline to week 6 at doses 0.1 to 3.0 mg/kg. After ivuxolimab, CD8+ T cells had more expanded clones than CD4+ T cells on average. In the 0.1-3.0 mg/kg groups, partial responders were among the patients with the lowest normalized peripheral clonal expansion, particularly in CD8+ T cells. Low levels of normalized T-cell clonal expansion were also shown by some nonresponding patients. Which antigens the clonally expanded peripheral T cells were specific for was not determined.

The trial excluded patients who had a history of autoimmune disease or who were on systemic immunosuppression. Peripheral blood for TCR sequencing was drawn from every dose cohort at baseline, at cycle 4 day 1 and at cycle 7 day 1. Samples came from an open-label, multicenter, first-in-human phase I dose-escalation trial of ivuxolimab. The trial enrolled adults with locally advanced or metastatic head and neck squamous cell, hepatocellular, melanoma or renal cell carcinoma. CD4+ and CD8+ T cells were sorted separately from peripheral blood before TCR sequencing. Of note for this clone: The antigen this receptor binds is unknown. No base quality information exists; no much larger clone differs at one position.

To sequence the TCRbeta CDR3 region, genomic DNA was isolated from the sorted cells. The immunoSEQ Assay was used for sequencing of TCRbeta CDR3 regions. TCRdb took this table from immuneACCESS and kept in-frame rearrangements with V and J called. Such tables lack part of the clones; where checked against another copy, unresolved V genes explain under half of the gap, and the rest is unexplained. This sample gives tens of thousands of clones in total; around 94% of them show up just once. The leading ten clones occupy roughly 11% of the sample. The V and J genes are TRBV6-1 and TRBJ1-4, with no confidently assigned D gene. The sample in question was CD4+ or CD8+ T cells sorted from blood, obtained in a trial of the OX40 agonist ivuxolimab. The receptor comes from an adult with an advanced solid tumor such as melanoma, head and neck, liver or kidney cancer. The DNA is as follows: TGTGCCAGCAGTGCCCTCCCCCCGGTTGTAGCTGAAAAACTGTTTTTT. It translates to CASSALPPVVAEKLFF.